A selection of T cell receptor beta chains follows, all from one sample in a study of molecular identifiers for immune sequencing clone quantification. TCRdb itself ran the PCR reads through MiXCR, one entry per CDR3 protein. This sample carries approximately 630,000 distinct CDR3 sequences, 25% of them seen once, and the ten largest clones take around 0.78%. Input material: naive CD8+ T cells from blood, with Jurkat cell RNA spiked in. These receptors came from a human donor in good health. Some libraries in this study had Jurkat cell RNA spiked in. CDR3s include the opening cysteine and the closing phenylalanine or tryptophan. A D gene is named only where the DNA matches it firmly. Clone size, where shown, is once, few, many, or a class for clones that have expanded.

j_call d_call clone_size v_call cdr3_aa cdr3_nt
TRBJ2-7 NA NA TRBV4-1 CASSQRAQGLHEQCF TGCGCCAGCAGCCAACGGGCTCAGGGACTCCACGAGCAGTGCTTC
TRBJ2-7 TRBD1 many TRBV7-9 CASSRGQGKDYEQYF TGTGCCAGCAGTCGGGGACAGGGGAAGGACTACGAGCAGTACTTC
TRBJ2-3 NA many TRBV20-1 CSARARGAGLDTQYF TGCAGTGCTAGAGCGCGGGGTGCCGGATTAGATACGCAGTATTTT
TRBJ1-1 NA NA TRBV20-1 CSARESRYTEAFF TGCAGTGCTAGAGAATCTCGGTACACTGAAGCTTTCTTT
TRBJ2-2 NA few TRBV15 CATSHTLRGRVTGELFF TGTGCCACCAGCCATACTCTCAGGGGACGTGTCACCGGGGAGCTGTTTTTT
TRBJ2-7 TRBD2 NA TRBV12-3/TRBV12-4 CASSLASTGTSYEQYF TGTGCCAGCAGTTTAGCATCTACCGGGACTAGCTACGAGCAGTACTTC
TRBJ2-1 TRBD2 few TRBV6-5 CASWTSWNEQFF TGTGCCAGTTGGACTAGTTGGAATGAGCAGTTCTTC
TRBJ2-5 NA many TRBV11-2 CASSLGGRGQGWQETQYF TGTGCCAGCAGCTTAGGCGGGAGGGGACAGGGGTGGCAAGAGACCCAGTACTTC
TRBJ2-7 NA many TRBV5-1 CASSLASLYEQYF TGCGCCAGCAGCTTGGCCTCACTTTACGAGCAGTACTTC
TRBJ2-3 TRBD2 NA TRBV6-2/TRBV6-3 CASTFTSGGPDTQYF TGTGCCAGCACTTTTACTAGCGGGGGTCCCGATACGCAGTATTTT
TRBJ2-7 TRBD2 NA TRBV28 CTSSSRSSGSSYEQYF TGTACCAGCAGTTCCCGTAGTAGCGGGAGTTCCTACGAGCAGTACTTC
TRBJ2-7 TRBD1 few TRBV19 CASSAGTGYYEQYF TGTGCCAGTAGTGCCGGGACAGGGTACTACGAGCAGTACTTC
TRBJ2-2 NA many TRBV30 CAWSVPDRPNTGELFF TGTGCCTGGAGTGTACCGGACAGACCGAACACCGGGGAGCTGTTTTTT
TRBJ1-2 NA few TRBV27 CASSLSFGGVNYGYTF TGTGCCAGCAGTTTATCATTTGGAGGGGTGAACTATGGCTACACCTTC
TRBJ2-7 NA NA TRBV7-2 CASSLVDPYEQYF TGTGCCAGCAGCTTAGTAGATCCCTACGAGCAGTACTTC
TRBJ1-6 NA many TRBV13 CASSLAPGDSPLHF TGTGCCAGCAGCCTCGCTCCGGGGGATTCACCCCTCCACTTT
TRBJ1-1 NA many TRBV7-9 CASSLLNTEAFF TGTGCCAGCAGCTTACTGAACACTGAAGCTTTCTTT
TRBJ2-3 NA few TRBV7-6 CASSNTGIGVDTQYF TGTGCCAGCAGCAATACAGGGATTGGAGTGGATACGCAGTATTTT
TRBJ1-4 TRBD1 few TRBV19 CASSPNQGVGEKLFF TGTGCCAGTAGTCCGAACCAGGGGGTTGGCGAAAAACTGTTTTTT
TRBJ2-1 NA NA TRBV4-1 CASSQVGSGAGNERFF NA
TRBJ2-7 TRBD2 few TRBV4-3 CASSQGGQRGYEQYF TGCGCCAGCAGCCAAGGTGGCCAGCGGGGTTACGAGCAGTACTTC
TRBJ2-2 NA NA TRBV5-1 CASSLDRQGLTNTGELFF TGCGCCAGCAGCTTGGATAGACAAGGGTTAACGAACACCGGGGAGCTGTTTTTT
TRBJ2-3 TRBD2 many TRBV28 CASTLAGGPGTDTQYF TGTGCCAGCACCCTAGCGGGAGGGCCTGGCACAGATACGCAGTATTTT
TRBJ2-7 NA many TRBV7-9 CASSPRGVLSYEQYF TGTGCCAGCAGCCCGCGCGGGGTCCTCTCCTACGAGCAGTACTTC
TRBJ2-7 NA many TRBV20-1 CSARAGGGLEQYF TGCAGTGCTAGAGCTGGGGGGGGGCTCGAGCAGTACTTC
TRBJ1-2 NA many TRBV28 CASSFISLGGFPLDSDYGYTF TGTGCCAGCAGTTTTATATCCCTCGGGGGTTTCCCTCTAGATAGCGACTATGGCTACACCTTC
TRBJ2-7 NA few TRBV4-1 CASSQESMGEQYF TGCGCCAGCAGCCAAGAGTCAATGGGCGAGCAGTACTTC
TRBJ2-4 TRBD1 many TRBV4-3 CASSQGSQGVYIQYF TGCGCCAGCAGCCAAGGTTCACAGGGGGTTTACATTCAGTACTTC
TRBJ1-5 NA NA TRBV27 CASSLILGEQPQHF TGTGCCAGCAGTTTAATTTTGGGAGAGCAGCCCCAGCATTTT
TRBJ1-5 NA NA TRBV12-3/TRBV12-4 CASSSAAQPQHF TGTGCCAGCAGTTCGGCGGCCCAGCCCCAGCATTTT
TRBJ1-1 NA many TRBV5-6 CASRNGRNTEAFF TGTGCCAGCAGGAACGGACGGAACACTGAAGCTTTCTTT
TRBJ1-4 NA many TRBV6-5 CASSYMGQANEKLFF TGTGCCAGCAGTTACATGGGACAAGCTAATGAAAAACTGTTTTTT
TRBJ2-1 NA once TRBV7-3 CASSLEGAGVEQSF TGTGCCAGCAGCTTAGAGGGGGCGGGGGTTGAGCAGTCCTTC
TRBJ2-7 TRBD2 NA TRBV5-4 CASSFLGTSDVHEQYF TGTGCCAGCAGCTTCCTCGGGACTAGCGATGTCCACGAGCAGTACTTC
TRBJ1-1 NA few TRBV27 CASSLKGSEAFF TGTGCCAGCAGTTTAAAGGGATCCGAAGCTTTCTTT
TRBJ1-2 TRBD1 many TRBV12-3/TRBV12-4 CASRGQLYGYTF TGTGCCAGCAGGGGACAGCTATATGGCTACACCTTC
TRBJ1-2 TRBD1 NA TRBV2 CASGGQALMNYGYTF TGTGCCAGCGGAGGACAGGCCCTAATGAACTATGGCTACACCTTC
TRBJ1-1 TRBD1 few TRBV14 CASSERQGLNTEAFF TGTGCCAGCAGCGAACGACAGGGTCTGAACACTGAAGCTTTCTTT
TRBJ1-4 NA few TRBV6-1 CASSEIWGSRGRGEKLFF TGTGCCAGCAGTGAAATTTGGGGCAGCCGGGGGAGAGGGGAAAAACTGTTTTTT
TRBJ2-5 NA few TRBV11-2 CASSALAGANTPSETQYF TGTGCCAGCAGCGCCCTTGCGGGGGCCAACACTCCTTCTGAGACCCAGTACTTC
TRBJ2-7 TRBD2 NA TRBV7-9 CASTFRDYSSYEQYF TGTGCCAGCACCTTCCGGGACTACAGCTCCTACGAGCAGTACTTC
TRBJ2-3 TRBD1 NA TRBV6-1 CASSGRTGVATDTQYF TGTGCCAGCAGTGGCCGGACAGGGGTGGCGACAGATACGCAGTATTTT
TRBJ1-6 NA NA TRBV5-6 CASSSIFSSLHF TGTGCCAGCAGCTCGATATTTTCTTCCCTCCACTTT
TRBJ1-1 NA NA TRBV6-2/TRBV6-3 CASTVTGPNTEAFF TGTGCCAGCACCGTAACAGGGCCCAACACTGAAGCTTTCTTT
TRBJ2-2 NA NA TRBV7-2 CASSLAHPPNTGELFF TGCGCCAGCAGCTTAGCTCACCCTCCGAACACCGGGGAGCTGTTTTTT
TRBJ1-1 NA many TRBV6-1 CASSEGGYQTEAFF TGTGCCAGCAGTGAAGGAGGGTATCAGACTGAAGCTTTCTTT
TRBJ1-1 TRBD1 few TRBV5-6 CASSLDRGVAEAFF TGTGCCAGCAGCTTGGACAGGGGGGTAGCTGAAGCTTTCTTT
TRBJ2-3 NA many TRBV7-6 CASSLGTSLTTDTQYF TGTGCCAGCAGCCTAGGGACTTCACTTACCACAGATACGCAGTATTTT
TRBJ2-7 NA many TRBV7-2 CASSSPRYEQYF TGTGCCAGCAGCTCCCCAAGGTACGAGCAGTACTTC
TRBJ2-3 TRBD2 many TRBV4-1 CASRGGSTSTDTQYF TGCGCCAGCAGAGGCGGGAGTACTAGCACAGATACGCAGTATTTT
TRBJ2-7 NA few TRBV19 CASSIEAEEYEQYF TGTGCCAGCAGTATAGAGGCAGAAGAATACGAGCAGTACTTC
TRBJ1-2 NA NA TRBV3-1 CASSQGVGLDYGYTF TGTGCCAGCAGCCAAGGAGTAGGGTTAGACTATGGCTACACCTTC
TRBJ2-3 TRBD2 many TRBV29-1 CSAGTSGPTDTQYF TGCAGCGCTGGGACTAGCGGACCCACAGATACGCAGTATTTT
TRBJ2-5 TRBD2 NA TRBV9 CASSGTGTRQEAQYF TGTGCCAGCAGCGGAACCGGGACTAGGCAAGAGGCCCAGTACTTC
TRBJ2-3 TRBD2 many TRBV7-8 CASSLGVETSGGVNTDTQYF TGTGCCAGCAGCTTAGGGGTGGAGACTAGCGGGGGGGTTAACACAGATACGCAGTATTTT
TRBJ1-4 NA few TRBV18 CASSESVELTNEKLFF TGTGCCAGCTCAGAATCGGTGGAGTTAACTAATGAAAAACTGTTTTTT